The entry that follows covers one T cell receptor beta chain sequence. Trimming cost V 6 bases and J 2 bases; bases outside gene matches: 10. CDR1 and CDR2 (germline): WNHNN, SYGVQD (reference sequence). This CDR3 is 15 amino acids long. Authors' methods: Reference gene primer amplification in the assay estimated nucleated cell counts. Measured with immunoSEQ multiplex PCR; TCRdb has only the in-frame clones, and not every one. V and J calls and clone size are copied from that table; D and trimming were computed from the DNA. The sample has approximately 110,000 clones; roughly 85% are singletons. The data stem from a study of blood T cell repertoires in COVID-19. Whole-study context: The samples span acute and convalescent COVID-19 from the United States, Italy and Spain.

This clonotype was obtained from a human donor in a cohort sampled during active COVID-19. The sequencing input was peripheral blood. The J gene is TRBJ2-7, the V gene TRBV10-1, with 7 bases matching TRBD2. The CDR3 loop is CASRRAASGPYEQYF. CDR3 nucleotides: TGCGCCAGCAGGCGGGCGGCTAGCGGCCCCTACGAGCAGTACTTC.